The 22 T cell receptor beta chains below all came from one sample that was sequenced in a study. Each CDR3 protein gets one entry after TCRdb re-called the 5' RACE reads with MiXCR. The sample contains thousands of distinct CDR3 sequences, more than 15% of which appear only once. Sequencing used memory CD4+ T cells sorted from blood. Subset meaning: memory CD4+ T cells, CD4+CD45RO+CD25-. These receptors came from a female donor with breast cancer.

Within the sample, this clonotype is medium-sized. CDR3 protein: CASSQRLGQGYEQYF. The CDR3 nucleotides read TGCGCCAGCAGCCAGAGGCTGGGACAAGGCTACGAGCAGTACTTC. The rearrangement joins TRBV4-3 to TRBJ2-7; a possible D gene is TRBD1 (6 bases). Germline assignment: CDR1 LGHNA and CDR2 YSLEER. V dropped 3 bases and J dropped 3 bases, with 15 bases sitting between them. The CDR3 has 15 residues.

This clonotype appeared once. The chain has TRBV5-6 and TRBJ2-5; 11 positions agree with TRBD1. The J segment lost 4 bases and the V segment lost 3 bases, leaving 2 bases of the junction unmatched. Germline V gene sequence: CDR1 SGHDT, CDR2 YYEEEE. The CDR3 runs to 14 residues. CDR3 coding DNA: TGTGCCAGCAGCTCGGGACAGGGGGGAGAGACCCAGTACTTC. As protein: CASSSGQGGETQYF.

On this clonotype itself: A read error is possible here, since a much larger clone lies one base away. The chain links TRBV7-2 to TRBJ1-5; 9 bases match TRBD1. Germline CDR1 reads SGHTA; CDR2 reads FQGNSA. The J segment lost 6 bases and the V segment lost 6 bases, leaving 6 bases of the junction unmatched. CDR3 length: 14 residues. CDR3 sequence: CASRPQGAGQPQHF. CDR3 DNA sequence: TGTGCCAGCAGGCCACAGGGGGCGGGTCAGCCCCAGCATTTT.

On this clonotype itself: This may be a read error, as it is one base from a much larger clone. V gene TRBV20-1 combines with J gene TRBJ2-7; 7 bases agree with TRBD2. Germline values: CDR1 DFQATT, CDR2 SNEGSKA (reference sequence). Germline trimming cut 7 bases from V and 2 bases from J; bases unmatched to any gene: 5. The CDR3 sequence is 12 residues long. CDR3 protein: CSVSSGTYEQYF. DNA for the CDR3: TGCAGTGTCTCTAGCGGTACCTACGAGCAGTACTTC.

This clonotype appeared a few times. The CDR3 reads CASVPAGTPGSNEQFF. The CDR3 coding sequence is TGTGCCAGCGTACCCGCCGGGACTCCAGGAAGCAATGAGCAGTTCTTC. The chain joins TRBV12-3 or TRBV12-4 to TRBJ2-1, with a weak D call TRBD2 (6 bases). Trimming left V 8 bases short and J 6 bases short, with 23 bases between. The CDR3 runs to 16 residues.

Note on this clonotype: Just one base apart from a much larger clone, this may be a read error. The rearrangement joins TRBV7-2 to TRBJ2-7; D perhaps matches TRBD2 (6 bases). Trimming cost V 7 bases and J 3 bases, with 13 bases left between them. Per germline, CDR1 SGHTA and CDR2 FQGNSA. The length of the CDR3 is 13 residues. CDR3 nucleotide sequence: TGTGCCAGCAACCCTTGCGGGATCTACGAGCAGTACTTC. It specifies CASNPCGIYEQYF.

The table lists this clonotype with a few counts. One end of the junction does not line up with germline, which may come from a read error. V and J are TRBV2 and TRBJ2-3, with D hard to call. This CDR3 is built from 12 residues. Germline assignment: CDR1 SNHLY and CDR2 FYNNEI. The CDR3 loop is CAGSYFEDTQYF. In DNA, the CDR3 is TGTGCCGGCAGTTACTTCGAAGATACGCAGTATTTT.

This clonotype appeared a single time. The CDR3 does not end in the conserved phenylalanine or tryptophan, so this is likely a read error. J is TRBJ2-5 and V is TRBV7-9, with D maybe TRBD2 (6 bases). The CDR3 consists of 16 residues. V was clipped by 3 bases and J by 9 bases, with 23 bases between them. CDR1 and CDR2 from the germline V gene are SEHNR and FQNEAQ (reference sequence). This CDR3 is CASSFPRGVASEAQYC. DNA for the CDR3: TGTGCCAGCAGCTTCCCCCGCGGGGTCGCCTCCGAGGCCCAGTACTGC.

As concerns this clonotype: The junction does not match germline at one end; this may be a read error. The chain carries TRBV24-1 and TRBJ2-1; either TRBD1 or TRBD2 may supply D (9 bases each). The CDR3 runs to 16 residues. Germline V gives CDR1 KGHDR, CDR2 SFDVKD. CDR3 nucleotides: TGTGCCACCAGGGACAGGGGCGGGAGGGCCTACAATGTGCAGTTCTTC. It yields the protein CATRDRGGRAYNVQFF.

This clonotype appeared many times. The chain uses TRBV4-2 and TRBJ2-7; unclear D gene. In germline, CDR1 is LGHNA, CDR2 YNFKEQ. The V gene lost 3 bases and the J gene lost 5 bases, with 11 bases spanning the gap. This CDR3 region has 13 residues. CDR3 protein: CASSHPSSHEQYF. For the CDR3, the DNA is TGTGCCAGCAGCCACCCCTCTAGTCACGAGCAGTACTTC.

This clonotype is labeled as medium-sized. This chain links TRBV7-2 with TRBJ1-1, with 7 nucleotides matching TRBD1. The CDR3 totals 16 residues. Looked up from germline, CDR1 is SGHTA and CDR2 is FQGNSA. Losses at the gene ends were 4 bases for V and 1 base for J; bases not matched to a gene: 9. CDR3 bases: TGTGCCAGCAGCTCCCCGACAGGGTATGGGAACACTGAAGCTTTCTTT. It translates to CASSSPTGYGNTEAFF.

Concerning this clonotype itself: This may stem from a read error, because a much larger clone lies one nucleotide away. The CDR3 carries no conserved terminal phenylalanine or tryptophan, so it likely arises from a read error. The rearrangement uses TRBV25-1 and TRBJ1-1; D remains unclear. Germline-derived CDR1 and CDR2 are MGHDK and SYGVNS. This CDR3 has 11 residues. V shed 6 bases and J shed 4 bases, with 6 bases lying between them. CDR3 bases: TGTGCCAGCAGAAGGAGCACTGAAGCTTTCCTT. It yields the protein CASRRSTEAFL.

This chain links TRBV7-2 with TRBJ2-2; D is perhaps TRBD1 (6 bases). V was clipped by 5 bases and J by 4 bases, with 11 bases between them. The CDR3 contains 14 residues. CDR1 is SGHTA and CDR2 is FQGNSA in the germline V gene. The CDR3 DNA follows: TGTGCCAGCAGCGGAGACAGGCCCACCGGGGAGCTGTTTTTT. Its translation: CASSGDRPTGELFF.

V gene TRBV5-1 combines with J gene TRBJ2-5, with 14 bases matching TRBD2. Germline trimming cut 4 bases from V and 7 bases from J; bases unmatched to any gene: 9. Germline loops: CDR1 SGHRS, CDR2 YFSETQ. The CDR3 is 16 residues long. The CDR3, as DNA: TGCGCCAGCAGCGACCCGGGACTAGCGGGAGTTACGACCCAGTACTTC. This sequence encodes CASSDPGLAGVTTQYF.

V is TRBV5-4 and J is TRBJ2-7, with 8 bases identical to TRBD1. With V trimmed by 4 bases and J by 3 bases, 3 bases remained unmatched. CDR1 is SGHNT and CDR2 is YYREEE in the germline V gene (reference sequence). The CDR3 is 13 amino acids. CDR3 loop: CASSTQGVYEQYF. In DNA form, the CDR3 reads TGTGCCAGCAGCACACAGGGGGTCTACGAGCAGTACTTC.

A note on this clonotype: A much larger clone differs by one base, so this may be a read error. The CDR3 protein is CASSQDWELNEKLFF. The CDR3 region has the DNA TGCGCCAGCAGCCAAGATTGGGAATTGAATGAAAAACTGTTTTTT. The V and J genes are TRBV4-1 and TRBJ1-4; D call uncertain. The CDR3 covers 15 residues. The germline V and J ends were trimmed by 0 bases and 5 bases, with 10 bases remaining between them. Germline assignment: CDR1 MGHRA and CDR2 YSYEKL.

The chain couples TRBV15 to TRBJ2-1, with D possibly TRBD2 on 5 matching bases. V gave up 0 bases and J gave up 6 bases, with 18 bases separating them. The CDR3 consists of 17 residues. Germline CDR1 is LNHNV and CDR2 is YYDKDF (reference sequence). CDR3 amino acids: CATSRERARERLNEQFF. The CDR3 DNA sequence: TGTGCCACCAGCAGAGAACGGGCGAGAGAGCGGCTCAATGAGCAGTTCTTC.

The sample holds many counts of this clonotype. The rearrangement uses TRBV20-1 and TRBJ2-1, with 7 positions matching TRBD2. Unmatched junction bases numbered 18, after V lost 1 base and J lost 12 bases. Germline V CDR1 and CDR2: DFQATT, SNEGSKA (reference sequence). The length of the CDR3 is 16 residues. As DNA, the CDR3 is TGCAGTGCTAGAGCCGCTGGGGGGGGTTTCAATGTAGGGCAGTTCTTC. Its protein product is CSARAAGGGFNVGQFF.

A word on this clonotype: This could be a read error, since a much larger clone is one nucleotide away. DNA of the CDR3: TGTGCCAACAGCCGGGACTACCGCACAGATGCGCAGTATTTT. This gives the protein CANSRDYRTDAQYF. V usage is TRBV7-2 and J usage is TRBJ2-3; TRBD2 matches at 7 bases. Germline values: CDR1 SGHTA, CDR2 FQGNSA. CDR3 size: 14 residues.

Judged by abundance, this clonotype is medium-sized. The CDR3 spells CASSPGNRAANYGYTF. CDR3 nucleotides: TGCGCCAGCAGCCCCGGGAACAGGGCTGCAAACTATGGCTACACCTTC. V usage is TRBV5-1 and J usage is TRBJ1-2; D is possibly TRBD1 (6 bases). CDR1 SGHRS and CDR2 YFSETQ come from the germline V gene. With 4 bases removed from V and 2 bases from J, the gap between germline ends came to 18 bases. The CDR3 runs 16 residues.

This clonotype was observed at least ten times. The rearrangement uses TRBV5-4 and TRBJ2-3, with 10 positions matching TRBD2. The CDR3 spans 15 residues. V was clipped by 3 bases and J by 6 bases; unmatched bases: 7. CDR1 SGHNT and CDR2 YYREEE come from the germline V gene (reference sequence). CDR3 nucleotides: TGTGCCAGCAGCTCAAAGCGGGAGGGCGGGGATACGCAGTATTTT. The encoded protein is CASSSKREGGDTQYF.

This clonotype was observed a handful of times. The chain couples TRBV5-1 to TRBJ2-3, with D possibly TRBD2 on 6 matching bases. The CDR3 contains 13 residues. Trimming took 3 bases from V and 5 from J, leaving 10 bases between them. Germline V CDR1 and CDR2: SGHRS, YFSETQ. The chain's CDR3 is CASSYPGGDTQYF. The CDR3 DNA reads TGCGCCAGCAGCTACCCCGGGGGAGATACGCAGTATTTT. The variable domain in full, with the rest retrieved from reference TRBV5-1 and TRBJ2-3, is KAGVTQTPRYLIKTRGQQVTLSCSPISGHRSVSWYQQTPGQGLQFLFEYFSETQRNKGNFPGRFSGRQFSNSRSEMNVSTLELGDSALYLCASSYPGGDTQYFGPGTRLTVL.